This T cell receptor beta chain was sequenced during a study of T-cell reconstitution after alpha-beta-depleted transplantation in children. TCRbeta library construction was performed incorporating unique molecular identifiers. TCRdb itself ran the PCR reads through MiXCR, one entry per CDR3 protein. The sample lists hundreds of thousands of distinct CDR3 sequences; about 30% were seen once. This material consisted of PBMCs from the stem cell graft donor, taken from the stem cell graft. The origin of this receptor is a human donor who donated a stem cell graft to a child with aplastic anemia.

As DNA, the CDR3 is TGTGCCAGCAGCGTACGAGCCGGGGTAGGACATGGCTACACCTTC. Amino acids: CASSVRAGVGHGYTF. The chain recombines TRBV9 with TRBJ1-2; D gene unclear. This CDR3 has 15 amino acids. Per germline, CDR1 SGDLS and CDR2 YYNGEE. The V end was cut by 1 base, the J end by 6 bases, with 16 bases between. The variable domain in full, with the rest retrieved from reference TRBV9 and TRBJ1-2, is DSGVTQTPKHLITATGQRVTLRCSPRSGDLSVYWYQQSLDQGLQFLIQYYNGEERAKGNILERFSAQQFPDLHSELNLSSLELGDSALYFCASSVRAGVGHGYTFGSGTRLTVV.